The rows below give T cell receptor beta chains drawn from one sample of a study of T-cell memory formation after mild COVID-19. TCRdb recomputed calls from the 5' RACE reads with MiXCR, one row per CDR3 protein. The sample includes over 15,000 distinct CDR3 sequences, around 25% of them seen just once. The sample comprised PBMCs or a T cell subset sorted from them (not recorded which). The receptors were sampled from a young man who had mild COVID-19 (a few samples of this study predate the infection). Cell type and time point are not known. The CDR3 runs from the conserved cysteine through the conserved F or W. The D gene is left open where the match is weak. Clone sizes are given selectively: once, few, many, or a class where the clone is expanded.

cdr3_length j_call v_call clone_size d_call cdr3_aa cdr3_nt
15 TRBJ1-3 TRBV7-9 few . CASSTKEHSGNTIYF TGTGCCAGCAGCACCAAGGAACACTCTGGAAACACCATATATTTT
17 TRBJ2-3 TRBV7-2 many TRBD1 CASSPPPATGYTDTQYF TGTGCCAGCAGCCCGCCGCCAGCGACAGGGTACACAGATACGCAGTATTTT
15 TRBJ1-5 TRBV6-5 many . CASSSLSEVDQPQHF TGTGCCAGCAGTTCGCTTTCGGAAGTGGATCAGCCCCAGCATTTT
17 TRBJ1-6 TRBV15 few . CATSRDVAGIPSPPLHF TGTGCCACCAGCAGAGATGTGGCCGGGATACCATCTCCACCCCTCCACTTT
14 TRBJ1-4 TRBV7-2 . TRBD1 CASRRQGAGEKLFF TGTGCCAGCAGACGACAGGGGGCCGGGGAAAAACTGTTTTTT
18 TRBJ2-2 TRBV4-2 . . CASSQDLGSGYHTGELFF TGTGCCAGCAGCCAAGATTTGGGTTCAGGGTATCACACCGGGGAGCTGTTTTTT
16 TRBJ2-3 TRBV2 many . CASALVRISSTDTQYF TGTGCCAGCGCCCTCGTAAGGATTTCTAGCACAGATACGCAGTATTTT
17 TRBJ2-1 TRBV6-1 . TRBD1 CASSPRPPGQGAIGQFF TGTGCCAGCAGTCCTCGTCCGCCGGGACAGGGGGCGATTGGGCAGTTCTTC
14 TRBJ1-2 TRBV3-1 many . CASSQEGGGAGYTF TGTGCCAGCAGCCAAGAAGGTGGAGGTGCCGGCTACACCTTC
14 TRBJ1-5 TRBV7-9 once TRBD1 CASSPGTGNQPQHF TGTGCCAGCAGCCCCGGGACAGGGAATCAGCCCCAGCATTTT
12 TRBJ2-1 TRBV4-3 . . CASSRTRGEQFF TGCGCCAGCAGCCGTACCCGAGGTGAGCAGTTCTTC
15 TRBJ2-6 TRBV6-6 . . CASSYGLSGANVLTF TGTGCCAGCAGTTACGGCCTCTCTGGGGCCAACGTCCTGACTTTC
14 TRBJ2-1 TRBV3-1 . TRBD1 CASSQGQGANEQFF TGTGCCAGCAGCCAGGGACAGGGGGCGAATGAGCAGTTCTTC
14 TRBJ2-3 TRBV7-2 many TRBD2 CASSLSGVGDTQYF TGTGCCAGCAGCCTTAGCGGGGTGGGAGATACGCAGTATTTT
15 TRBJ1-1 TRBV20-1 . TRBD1 CSAPDRDHRNTEAFF TGCAGTGCCCCGGACAGGGACCACCGGAACACTGAAGCTTTCTTT
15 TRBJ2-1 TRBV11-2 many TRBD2 CASSLEGLAGYEQFF TGTGCCAGCAGCTTAGAGGGACTAGCGGGGTATGAGCAGTTCTTC
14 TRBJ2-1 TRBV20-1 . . CSAAPGLPYNEQFF TGCAGTGCTGCCCCAGGGCTGCCCTACAATGAGCAGTTCTTC
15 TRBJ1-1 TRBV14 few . CASSQEGALNTEAFF TGTGCCAGCAGCCAAGAGGGGGCTCTGAACACTGAAGCTTTCTTT
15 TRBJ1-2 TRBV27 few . CASSWGHGGVGGYTF TGTGCCAGCAGTTGGGGGCACGGAGGAGTCGGTGGCTACACCTTC
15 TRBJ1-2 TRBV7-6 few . CASSLRGLPSYGYTF TGTGCCAGCAGCTTAAGGGGCCTTCCCTCCTATGGCTACACCTTC
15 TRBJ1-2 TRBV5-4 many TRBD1 CASSFQGALVGGYTF TGTGCCAGCAGCTTCCAGGGGGCTTTGGTGGGCGGCTACACCTTC
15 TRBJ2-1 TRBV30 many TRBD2 CAWSVRRGGYNEQFF TGTGCCTGGAGTGTAAGGCGGGGGGGGTACAATGAGCAGTTCTTC
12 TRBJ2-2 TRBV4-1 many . CASSQNTGELFF TGCGCCAGCAGCCAAAACACCGGGGAGCTGTTTTTT
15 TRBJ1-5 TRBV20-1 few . CSARDRRGWHQPQHF TGCAGTGCTAGAGATCGGAGGGGGTGGCATCAGCCCCAGCATTTT
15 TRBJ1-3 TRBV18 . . CASSPGRFAGNTIYF TGTGCCAGCTCACCGGGGCGATTCGCTGGAAACACCATATATTTT
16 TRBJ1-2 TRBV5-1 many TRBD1 CASSLGWTGVNYGYTF TGCGCCAGCAGCTTGGGCTGGACAGGGGTTAACTATGGCTACACCTTC
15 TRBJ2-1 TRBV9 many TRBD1 CASSPGDRLYNEQFF TGTGCCAGCAGCCCCGGGGACAGGCTCTACAATGAGCAGTTCTTC
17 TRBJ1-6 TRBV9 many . CASSPRDGGSYNSPLHF TGTGCCAGCAGCCCGAGAGATGGAGGCTCCTATAATTCACCCCTCCACTTT
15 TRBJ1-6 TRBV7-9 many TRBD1 CASSLYRGSYDPLHF TGTGCCAGCAGCCTGTACAGGGGCAGTTATGATCCCCTCCACTTT
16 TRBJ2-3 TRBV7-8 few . CASSLGYGPAPDTQYF TGTGCCAGCAGCCTGGGTTACGGTCCCGCCCCAGATACGCAGTATTTT